This T cell receptor beta chain was identified during a study of T cell responses to AZD1222 COVID-19 vaccine. Across the whole study: Both about-4-week and about-12-week second-dose recipients were combined.

The assay was immunoSEQ multiplex PCR, and TCRdb's table has in-frame clones only and misses some. The sample lists roughly 120,000 clones, about 88% occurring once. A word on this clone: The antigen is undetermined.

There are 15 residues in the CDR3. V was clipped by 4 bases and J by 1 base, with 12 bases between them. The germline V gene encodes CDR1 KGHDR and CDR2 SFDVKD. Study-level results: Spike-specific TCR breadth rose after two AZD1222 doses, and depth rose as well. Just a handful of people given AZD1222 tested seropositive at baseline. Clonal diversity may have been underestimated, and the donors were mostly white British, with more females than males.

Sample: peripheral blood, taken on day 0 of AZD1222 vaccination. This chain connects TRBV24-1 to TRBJ1-1; the D gene is possibly TRBD1 (5 bases). This TCR was sampled from an adult in good health. The CDR3 reads CATSDPRVPNTEAFF. CDR3 sequence (DNA): TGTGCCACCAGTGACCCCAGGGTACCGAACACTGAAGCTTTCTTT.